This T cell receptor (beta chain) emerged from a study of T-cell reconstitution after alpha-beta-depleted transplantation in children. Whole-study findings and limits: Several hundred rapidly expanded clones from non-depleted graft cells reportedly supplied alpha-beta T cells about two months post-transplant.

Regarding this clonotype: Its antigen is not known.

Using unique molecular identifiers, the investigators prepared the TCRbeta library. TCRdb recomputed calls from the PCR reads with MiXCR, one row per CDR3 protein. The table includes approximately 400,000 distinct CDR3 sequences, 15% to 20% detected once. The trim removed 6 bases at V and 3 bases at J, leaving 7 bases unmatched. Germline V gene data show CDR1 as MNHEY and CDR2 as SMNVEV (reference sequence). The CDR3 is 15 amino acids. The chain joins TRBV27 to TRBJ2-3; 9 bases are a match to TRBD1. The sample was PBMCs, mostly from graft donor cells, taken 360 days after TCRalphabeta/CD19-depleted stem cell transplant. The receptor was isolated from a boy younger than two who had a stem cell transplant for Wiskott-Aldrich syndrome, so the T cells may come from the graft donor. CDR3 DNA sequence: TGTGCCAGCAGCTCGGTCGGGACAGGGACAGATACGCAGTATTTT. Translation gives CASSSVGTGTDTQYF.